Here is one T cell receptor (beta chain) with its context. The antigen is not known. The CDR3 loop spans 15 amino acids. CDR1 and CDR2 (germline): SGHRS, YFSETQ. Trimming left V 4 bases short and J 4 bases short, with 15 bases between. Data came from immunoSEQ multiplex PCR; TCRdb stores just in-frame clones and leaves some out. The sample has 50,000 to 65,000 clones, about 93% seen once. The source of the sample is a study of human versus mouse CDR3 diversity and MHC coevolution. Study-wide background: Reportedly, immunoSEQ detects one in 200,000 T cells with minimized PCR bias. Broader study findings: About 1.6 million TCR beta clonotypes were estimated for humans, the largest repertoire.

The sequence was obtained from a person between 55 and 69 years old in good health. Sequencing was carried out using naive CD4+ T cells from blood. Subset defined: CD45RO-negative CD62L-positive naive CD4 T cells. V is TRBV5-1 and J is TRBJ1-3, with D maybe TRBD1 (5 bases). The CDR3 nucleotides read TGCGCCAGCAGCCCTCCAACAGGAGACGGAAACACCATATATTTT. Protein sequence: CASSPPTGDGNTIYF. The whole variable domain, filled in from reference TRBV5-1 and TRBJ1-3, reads KAGVTQTPRYLIKTRGQQVTLSCSPISGHRSVSWYQQTPGQGLQFLFEYFSETQRNKGNFPGRFSGRQFSNSRSEMNVSTLELGDSALYLCASSPPTGDGNTIYFGEGSWLTVV.